The source of this T cell receptor (beta chain) is a study of T cells and Merkel cell carcinoma outcomes. The V and J ends lost 6 bases and 0 bases respectively, with 8 bases between them. CDR1 and CDR2 (germline): MNHEY, SMNVEV (reference sequence). The CDR3 covers 13 residues. Assay used: immunoSEQ multiplex PCR; TCRdb lists only in-frame clones, some missing. The sample lists under 20,000 clones, more than 75% seen once, with 7.9% in the top ten. Sequencing was done on a sample of tumor tissue from Merkel cell carcinoma. The chain recombines TRBV27 with TRBJ2-5; D gene ambiguous. This sequence was found in a human donor with Merkel cell carcinoma. The CDR3: CASRSPNQETQYF. CDR3 nucleotide sequence: TGTGCCAGCAGATCTCCAAACCAAGAGACCCAGTACTTC.